This TCR beta chain was documented in a study of T cell repertoires in cytomegalovirus infection. Background on the study: Public TCR beta signatures were indicative of both CMV infection and a matching HLA type. General observations from the study: In two of eight donors, the top clonotype was HLA-C-restricted CMV-specific.

TCRdb called the reads again in MiXCR, with one record for every CDR3 protein. Found here are about 180,000 distinct CDR3 sequences, 14% of them singletons; the top ten hold about a quarter. In germline, CDR1 is DFQATT, CDR2 SNEGSKA (reference sequence). Trimming took 1 base from V and 0 from J; bases not matched to a gene: 3. The CDR3 has 15 residues. There are many counts of this clonotype. The antigen is not known. Specimen: PBMCs. The chain has TRBV20-1 and TRBJ2-4; 7 bases are a match to TRBD1. This receptor was taken from a human donor in good health (CMV status not recorded). Some clones in this sample may be carry-over from other donors' samples. CDR3 coding DNA: TGCAGTGCTAGAGCCAGGGGGTCAGCCAAAAACATTCAGTACTTC. Translating gives CSARARGSAKNIQYF.